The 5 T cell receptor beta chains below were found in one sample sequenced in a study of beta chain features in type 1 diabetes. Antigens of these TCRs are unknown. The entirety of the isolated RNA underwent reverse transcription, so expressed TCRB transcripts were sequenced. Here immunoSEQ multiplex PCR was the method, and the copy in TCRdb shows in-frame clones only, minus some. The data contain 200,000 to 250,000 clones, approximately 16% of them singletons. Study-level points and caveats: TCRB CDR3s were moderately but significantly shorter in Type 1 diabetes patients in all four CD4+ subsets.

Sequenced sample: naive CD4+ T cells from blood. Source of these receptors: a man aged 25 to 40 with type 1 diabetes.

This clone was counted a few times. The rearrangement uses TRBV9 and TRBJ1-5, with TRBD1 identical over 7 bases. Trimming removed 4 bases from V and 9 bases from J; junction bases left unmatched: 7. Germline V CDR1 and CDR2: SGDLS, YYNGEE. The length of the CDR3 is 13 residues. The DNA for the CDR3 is TGTGCCAGCAGCTCTACCGGGACAGCGCCCCAGCATTTT. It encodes CASSSTGTAPQHF.

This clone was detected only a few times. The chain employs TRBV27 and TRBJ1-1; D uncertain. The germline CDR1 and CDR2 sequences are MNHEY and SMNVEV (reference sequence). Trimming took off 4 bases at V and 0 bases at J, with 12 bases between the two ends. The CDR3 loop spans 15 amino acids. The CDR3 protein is CASSSQRGLNTEAFF. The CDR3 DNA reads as TGTGCCAGCAGTTCCCAAAGAGGTTTGAACACTGAAGCTTTCTTT.

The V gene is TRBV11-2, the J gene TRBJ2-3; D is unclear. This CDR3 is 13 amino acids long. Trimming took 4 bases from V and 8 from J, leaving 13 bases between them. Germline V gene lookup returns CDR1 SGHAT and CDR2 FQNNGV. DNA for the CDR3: TGTGCCAGCAGCTCCAGCCACCTTAGTACGCAGTATTTT. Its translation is CASSSSHLSTQYF.

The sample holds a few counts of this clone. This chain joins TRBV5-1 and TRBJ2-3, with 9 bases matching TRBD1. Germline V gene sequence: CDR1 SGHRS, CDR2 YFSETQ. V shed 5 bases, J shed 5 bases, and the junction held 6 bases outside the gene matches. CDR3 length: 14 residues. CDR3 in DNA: TGCGCCAGCAGTCCCGGACAGGGGTTAGATACGCAGTATTTT. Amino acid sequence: CASSPGQGLDTQYF.

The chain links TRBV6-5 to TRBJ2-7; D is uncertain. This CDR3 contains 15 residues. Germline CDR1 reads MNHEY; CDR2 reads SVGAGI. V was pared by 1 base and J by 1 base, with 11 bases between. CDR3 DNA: TGTGCCAGCAGTTACTGGGTATTGAATTCCTACGAGCAGTACTTC. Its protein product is CASSYWVLNSYEQYF.